The subject of this entry is one TCR beta chain. This entry comes from a study of blood T cell repertoires in COVID-19. Study context: From the United States, Italy and Spain came samples of acute and convalescent COVID-19. T cells, B-cell-depleted T cells, or PBMCs supplied cDNA or gDNA.

Authors' processing steps: Counts of nucleated cells, estimated from reference gene primer amplification, were obtained. Clones were sequenced by immunoSEQ multiplex PCR, and TCRdb holds only the in-frame ones, with some missing. V and J calls plus clone size are reproduced from that table; the DNA served to infer D and trimming. The sample lists about 190,000 clones, over 75% occurring once. CDR1 and CDR2 from the germline V gene are SGHTA and FQGNSA. This CDR3 is 14 amino acids long. Trimming shortened V by 2 bases and J by 4 bases, and 10 bases separated the two germline ends. The sample was peripheral blood. The sequence was collected from an elderly woman with active or convalescent COVID-19. The chain employs TRBV7-2 and TRBJ2-3; weak D call: TRBD2 (6 bases). CDR3 protein: CASSLNGGADTQYF. The CDR3 nucleotides are TGTGCCAGCAGCTTAAACGGGGGTGCAGATACGCAGTATTTT.